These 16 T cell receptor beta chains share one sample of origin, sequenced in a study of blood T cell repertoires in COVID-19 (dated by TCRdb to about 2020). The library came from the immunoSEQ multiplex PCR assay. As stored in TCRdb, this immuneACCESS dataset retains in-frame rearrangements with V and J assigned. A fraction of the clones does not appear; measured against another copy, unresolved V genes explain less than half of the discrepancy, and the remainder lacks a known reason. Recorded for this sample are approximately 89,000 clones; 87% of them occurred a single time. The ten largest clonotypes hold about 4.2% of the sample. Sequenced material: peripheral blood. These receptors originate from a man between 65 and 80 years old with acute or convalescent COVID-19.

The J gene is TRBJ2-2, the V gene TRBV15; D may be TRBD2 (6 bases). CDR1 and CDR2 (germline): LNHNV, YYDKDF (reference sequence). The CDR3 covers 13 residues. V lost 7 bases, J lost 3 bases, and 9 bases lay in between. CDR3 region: CATTREYTGELFF. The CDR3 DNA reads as TGTGCCACCACCCGGGAGTACACCGGGGAGCTGTTTTTT.

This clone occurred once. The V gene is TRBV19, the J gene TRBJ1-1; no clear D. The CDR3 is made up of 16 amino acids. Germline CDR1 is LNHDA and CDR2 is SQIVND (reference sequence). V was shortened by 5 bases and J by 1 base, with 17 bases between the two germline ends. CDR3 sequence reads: CASSSPRSTRNTEAFF. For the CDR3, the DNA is TGTGCCAGTAGTTCACCAAGATCGACAAGGAACACTGAAGCTTTCTTT.

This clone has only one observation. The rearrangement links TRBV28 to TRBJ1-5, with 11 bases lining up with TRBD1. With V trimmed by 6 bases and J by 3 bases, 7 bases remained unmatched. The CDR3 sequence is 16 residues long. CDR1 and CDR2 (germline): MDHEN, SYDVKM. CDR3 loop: CASSHRGQGANQPQHF. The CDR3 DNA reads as TGTGCCAGCAGCCATCGTGGACAGGGGGCCAATCAGCCCCAGCATTTT. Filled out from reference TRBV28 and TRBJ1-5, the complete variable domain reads DVKVTQSSRYLVKRTGEKVFLECVQDMDHENMFWYRQDPGLGLRLIYFSYDVKMKEKGDIPEGYSVSREKKERFSLILESASTNQTSMYLCASSHRGQGANQPQHFGDGTRLSIL.

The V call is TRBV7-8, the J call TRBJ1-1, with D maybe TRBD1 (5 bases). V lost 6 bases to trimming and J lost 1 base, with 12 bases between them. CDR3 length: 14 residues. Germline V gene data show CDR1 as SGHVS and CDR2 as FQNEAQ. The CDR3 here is CASSIHTGNTEAFF. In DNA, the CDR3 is TGTGCCAGCAGTATTCACACAGGGAACACTGAAGCTTTCTTT.

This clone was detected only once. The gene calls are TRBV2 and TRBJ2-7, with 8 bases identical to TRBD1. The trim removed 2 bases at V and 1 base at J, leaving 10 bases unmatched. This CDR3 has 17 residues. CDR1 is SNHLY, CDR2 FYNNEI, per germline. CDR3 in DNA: TGTGCCAGCAGTGAAAGGCCCCAGGGGGCGGGATCCTACGAGCAGTACTTC. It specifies CASSERPQGAGSYEQYF.

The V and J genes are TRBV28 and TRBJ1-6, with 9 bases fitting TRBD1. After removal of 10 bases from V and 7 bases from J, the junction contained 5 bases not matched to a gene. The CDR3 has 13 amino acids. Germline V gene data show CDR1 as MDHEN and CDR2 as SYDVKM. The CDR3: CATRDRANSPLHF. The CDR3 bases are TGTGCCACCAGGGACAGGGCGAATTCACCCCTCCACTTT.

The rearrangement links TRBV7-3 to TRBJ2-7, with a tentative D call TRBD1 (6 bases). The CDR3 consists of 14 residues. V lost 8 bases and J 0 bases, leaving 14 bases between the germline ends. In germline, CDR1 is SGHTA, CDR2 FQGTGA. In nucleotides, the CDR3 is TGTGCCAGCGCGCCGGGGACATCCTCCTACGAGCAGTACTTC. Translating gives CASAPGTSSYEQYF.

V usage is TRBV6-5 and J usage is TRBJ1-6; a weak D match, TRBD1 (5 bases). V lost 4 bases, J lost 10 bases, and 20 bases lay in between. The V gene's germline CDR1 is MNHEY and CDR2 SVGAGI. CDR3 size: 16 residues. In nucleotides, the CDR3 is TGTGCCAGCAGTTGGGCGGGGCTGGAGTATGGATCACCCCTCCACTTT. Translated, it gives CASSWAGLEYGSPLHF.

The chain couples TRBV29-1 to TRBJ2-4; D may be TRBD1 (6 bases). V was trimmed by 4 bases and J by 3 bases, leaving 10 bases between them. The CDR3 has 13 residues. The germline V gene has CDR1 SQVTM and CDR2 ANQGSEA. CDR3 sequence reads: CSVGRGSKNIQYF. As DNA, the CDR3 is TGCAGCGTTGGTAGGGGGAGCAAAAACATTCAGTACTTC.

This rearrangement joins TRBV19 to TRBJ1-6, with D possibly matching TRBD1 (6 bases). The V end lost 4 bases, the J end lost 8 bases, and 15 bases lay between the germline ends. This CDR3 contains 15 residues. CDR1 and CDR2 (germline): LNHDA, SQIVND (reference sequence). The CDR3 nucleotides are TGTGCCAGTAGTACGCCCAGGGGAGCGGATTCACCCCTCCACTTT. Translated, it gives CASSTPRGADSPLHF.

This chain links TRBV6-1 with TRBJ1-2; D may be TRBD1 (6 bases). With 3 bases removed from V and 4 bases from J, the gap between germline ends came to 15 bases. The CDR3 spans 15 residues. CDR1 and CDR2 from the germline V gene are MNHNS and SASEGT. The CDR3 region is CASSEIVTGPYGYTF. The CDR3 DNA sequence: TGTGCCAGCAGTGAGATCGTAACAGGGCCCTATGGCTACACCTTC.

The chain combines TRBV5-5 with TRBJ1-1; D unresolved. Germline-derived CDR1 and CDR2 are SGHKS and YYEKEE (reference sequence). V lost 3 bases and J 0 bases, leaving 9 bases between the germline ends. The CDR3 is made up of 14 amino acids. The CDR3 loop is CASSSGSLNTEAFF. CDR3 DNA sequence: TGTGCCAGCAGCTCCGGGAGTTTGAACACTGAAGCTTTCTTT.

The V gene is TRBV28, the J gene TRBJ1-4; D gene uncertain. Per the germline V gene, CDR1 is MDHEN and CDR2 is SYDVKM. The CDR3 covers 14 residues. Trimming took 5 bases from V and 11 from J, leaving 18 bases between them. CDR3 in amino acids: CASSPPDPRGKLFF. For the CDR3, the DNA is TGTGCCAGCAGTCCCCCAGACCCACGGGGTAAACTGTTTTTT.

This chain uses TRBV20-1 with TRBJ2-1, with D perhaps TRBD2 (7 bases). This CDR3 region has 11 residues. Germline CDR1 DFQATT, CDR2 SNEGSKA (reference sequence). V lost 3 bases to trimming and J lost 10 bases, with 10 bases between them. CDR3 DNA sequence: TGCAGTGCTAGCGGGGGGCTGGAGCAGTTCTTC. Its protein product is CSASGGLEQFF.

CDR3: CASSLRQGSSYEQYF. CDR3 DNA: TGTGCCAGCAGTCTGCGGCAGGGGTCGTCCTACGAGCAGTACTTC. J is TRBJ2-7 and V is TRBV6-5; the D gene is possibly TRBD1 (6 bases). The CDR3 extends over 15 amino acids. Germline V lookup: CDR1 MNHEY, CDR2 SVGAGI. V was trimmed by 5 bases and J by 1 base, leaving 15 bases between them.

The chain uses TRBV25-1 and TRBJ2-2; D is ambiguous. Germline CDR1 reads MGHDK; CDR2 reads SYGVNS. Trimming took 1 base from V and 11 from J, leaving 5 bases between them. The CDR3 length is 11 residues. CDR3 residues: CASSESFELFF. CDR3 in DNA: TGTGCCAGCAGTGAATCATTCGAGCTGTTTTTT.